Sequencing of this T cell receptor (beta chain) was carried out in a study of blood T cells in healthy people across ages. Germline lookup yields CDR1 SGHRS and CDR2 YFSETQ. The CDR3 sequence is 14 residues long. Points from the study as a whole: Conclusively comparing naive with antigen-experienced cells was impossible with unsorted PBMCs.

Primed by a sample-barcoded 5' primer and a J-beta primer mix, a second PCR proceeded for roughly 7 to 12 cycles. All cDNA molecules were each tagged by a template-switch adaptor with 12 random nucleotides. Sequencing recovered at least 3 million CDR3-containing paired-end reads from each sample. TCRdb called the 5' RACE reads again in MiXCR, with one record for every CDR3 protein. The sample has around 1.7 million distinct CDR3 sequences, approximately 30% seen once; the top ten hold about 8%. A few counts support this clonotype. The antigen is not known. One end of the junction does not line up with germline, which may come from a read error.

The receptor comes from a woman in her thirties in good health. The sequenced sample consisted of blood. This rearrangement joins TRBV5-1 to TRBJ1-2; D ambiguous. CDR3 bases: TGCGCCAGCAGCTTGGAGGCCTCTAACTATGACTACACCTTC. This codes for CASSLEASNYDYTF.